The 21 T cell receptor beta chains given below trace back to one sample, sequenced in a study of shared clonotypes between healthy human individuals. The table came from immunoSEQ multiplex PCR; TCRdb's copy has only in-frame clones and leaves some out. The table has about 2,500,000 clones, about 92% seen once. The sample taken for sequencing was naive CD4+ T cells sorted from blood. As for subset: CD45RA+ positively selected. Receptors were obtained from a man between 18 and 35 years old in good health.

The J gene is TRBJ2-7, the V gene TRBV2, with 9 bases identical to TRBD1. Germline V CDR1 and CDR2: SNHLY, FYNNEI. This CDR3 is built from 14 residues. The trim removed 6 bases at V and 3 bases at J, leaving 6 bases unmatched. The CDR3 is CASSQGQGFYEQYF. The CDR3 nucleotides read TGTGCCAGCAGCCAGGGACAGGGATTCTACGAGCAGTACTTC.

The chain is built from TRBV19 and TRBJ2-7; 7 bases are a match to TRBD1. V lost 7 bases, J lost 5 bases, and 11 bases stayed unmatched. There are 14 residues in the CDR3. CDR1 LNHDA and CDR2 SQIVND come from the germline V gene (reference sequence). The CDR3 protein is CASTLTTGNDEQYF. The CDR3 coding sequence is TGTGCCAGTACCCTAACGACAGGGAACGACGAGCAGTACTTC.

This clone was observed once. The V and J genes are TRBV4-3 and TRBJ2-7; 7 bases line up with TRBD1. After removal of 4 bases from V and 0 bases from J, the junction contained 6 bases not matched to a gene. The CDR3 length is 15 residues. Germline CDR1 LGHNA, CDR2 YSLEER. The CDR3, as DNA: TGCGCCAGCAGCCCCCGGGACAGTCGCTCCTACGAGCAGTACTTC. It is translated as CASSPRDSRSYEQYF.

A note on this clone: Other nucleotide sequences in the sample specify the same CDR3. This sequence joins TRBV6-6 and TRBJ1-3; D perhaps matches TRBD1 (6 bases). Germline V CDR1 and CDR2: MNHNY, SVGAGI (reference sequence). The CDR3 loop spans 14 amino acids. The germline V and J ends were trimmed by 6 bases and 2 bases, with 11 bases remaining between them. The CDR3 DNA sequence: TGTGCCAGCAGCTCCGGGACACCTGGAAACACCATATATTTT. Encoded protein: CASSSGTPGNTIYF.

The CDR3 DNA reads TGTGCCAGCAGCCCCGGTTGGCAGGGTGCGATTCAGCCCCAGCATTTT. It specifies CASSPGWQGAIQPQHF. V is TRBV7-2 and J is TRBJ1-5; possibly TRBD1 for D (5 bases). Trimming stripped 5 bases from V and 6 bases from J, with 20 bases between. The CDR3 is 16 residues long. Germline V gene data show CDR1 as SGHTA and CDR2 as FQGNSA.

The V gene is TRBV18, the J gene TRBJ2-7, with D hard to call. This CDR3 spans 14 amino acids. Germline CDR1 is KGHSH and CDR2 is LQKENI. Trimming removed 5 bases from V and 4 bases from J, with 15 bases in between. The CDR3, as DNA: TGTGCCAGCTCATTTGCAGGAAGGACGTACGAGCAGTACTTC. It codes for CASSFAGRTYEQYF.

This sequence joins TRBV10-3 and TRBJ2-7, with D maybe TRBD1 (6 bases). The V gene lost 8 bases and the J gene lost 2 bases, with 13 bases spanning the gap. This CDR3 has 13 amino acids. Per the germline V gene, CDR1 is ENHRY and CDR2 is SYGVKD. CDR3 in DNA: TGTGCCATCTCAGGGGACAAGACCTACGAGCAGTACTTC. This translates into CAISGDKTYEQYF.

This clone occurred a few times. The CDR3 nucleotides are TGTGCCAGCACCCCTCTTAGGGCACCCCTCCACTTT. It encodes CASTPLRAPLHF. This chain uses TRBV6-1 with TRBJ1-6; D is uncertain. V lost 7 bases to trimming and J lost 11 bases, with 12 bases between them. This CDR3 spans 12 amino acids. Germline-derived CDR1 and CDR2 are MNHNS and SASEGT.

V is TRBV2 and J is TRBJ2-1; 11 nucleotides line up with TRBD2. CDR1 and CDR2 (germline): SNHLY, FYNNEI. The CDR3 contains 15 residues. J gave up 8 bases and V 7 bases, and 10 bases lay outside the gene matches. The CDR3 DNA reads TGTGCCAGCAAAAAACTAGCGGGAGATTACGATGAGCAGTTCTTC. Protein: CASKKLAGDYDEQFF. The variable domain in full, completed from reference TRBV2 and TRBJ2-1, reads EPEVTQTPSHQVTQMGQEVILRCVPISNHLYFYWYRQILGQKVEFLVSFYNNEISEKSEIFDDQFSVERPDGSNFTLKIRSTKLEDSAMYFCASKKLAGDYDEQFFGPGTRLTVL.

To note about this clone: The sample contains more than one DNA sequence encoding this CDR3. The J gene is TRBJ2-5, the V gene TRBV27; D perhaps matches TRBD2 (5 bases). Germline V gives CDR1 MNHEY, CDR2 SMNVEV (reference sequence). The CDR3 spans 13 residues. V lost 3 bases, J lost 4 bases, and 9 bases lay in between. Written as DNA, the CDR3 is TGTGCCAGCAGTTTCCGCGGAGGAGAGACCCAGTACTTC. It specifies CASSFRGGETQYF.

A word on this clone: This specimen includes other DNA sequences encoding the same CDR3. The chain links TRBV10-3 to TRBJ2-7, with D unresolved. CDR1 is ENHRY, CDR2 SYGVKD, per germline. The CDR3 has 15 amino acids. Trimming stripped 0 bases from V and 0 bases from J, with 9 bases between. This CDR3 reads CAISESEVSSYEQYF. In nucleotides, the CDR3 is TGTGCCATCAGTGAGTCTGAAGTCAGCTCCTACGAGCAGTACTTC.

As DNA, the CDR3 is TGTGCCTGTGTCGGGGAGGGGGAACTGTTTTTT. This codes for CACVGEGELFF. The chain couples TRBV30 to TRBJ1-4, with D possibly matching TRBD1 (6 bases). Germline V gene sequence: CDR1 GTSNPN, CDR2 SVGIG (reference sequence). The length of the CDR3 is 11 residues. Trimming removed 6 bases at V and 12 bases at J, with 14 bases between.

CDR3 in amino acids: CARSGLAGTYGYTF. In nucleotides, the CDR3 is TGTGCCAGAAGCGGATTGGCAGGGACCTATGGCTACACCTTC. The chain combines TRBV5-3 with TRBJ1-2, with D perhaps matching TRBD1 (5 bases). TRBV5-3 is identified as an open reading frame with a role that is uncertain. The CDR3 is 14 residues long. V was pared by 4 bases and J by 4 bases, with 14 bases between.

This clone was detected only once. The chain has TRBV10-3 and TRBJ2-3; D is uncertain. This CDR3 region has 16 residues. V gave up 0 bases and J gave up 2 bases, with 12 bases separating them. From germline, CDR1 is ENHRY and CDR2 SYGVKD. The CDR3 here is CAISESMVTTTDTQYF. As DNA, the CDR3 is TGTGCCATCAGTGAGTCGATGGTCACTACCACAGATACGCAGTATTTT.

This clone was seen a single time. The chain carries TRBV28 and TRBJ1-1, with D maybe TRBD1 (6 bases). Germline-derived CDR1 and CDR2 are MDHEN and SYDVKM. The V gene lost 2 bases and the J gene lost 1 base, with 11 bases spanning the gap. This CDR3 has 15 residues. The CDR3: CASSLSTGWNTEAFF. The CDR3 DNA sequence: TGTGCCAGCAGTTTAAGTACAGGGTGGAACACTGAAGCTTTCTTT. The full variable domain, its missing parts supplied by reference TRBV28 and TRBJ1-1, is DVKVTQSSRYLVKRTGEKVFLECVQDMDHENMFWYRQDPGLGLRLIYFSYDVKMKEKGDIPEGYSVSREKKERFSLILESASTNQTSMYLCASSLSTGWNTEAFFGQGTRLTVV.

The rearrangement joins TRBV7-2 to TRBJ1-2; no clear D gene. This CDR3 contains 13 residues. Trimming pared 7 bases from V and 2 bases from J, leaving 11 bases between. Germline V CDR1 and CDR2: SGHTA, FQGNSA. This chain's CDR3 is CASKAPVNYGYTF. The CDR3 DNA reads TGTGCCAGCAAGGCACCCGTCAACTATGGCTACACCTTC.

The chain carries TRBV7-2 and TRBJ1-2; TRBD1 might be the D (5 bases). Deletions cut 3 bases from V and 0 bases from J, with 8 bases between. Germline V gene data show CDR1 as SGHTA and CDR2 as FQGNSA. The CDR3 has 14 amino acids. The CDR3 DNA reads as TGTGCCAGCAGCTTCTCGACAGCTAACTATGGCTACACCTTC. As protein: CASSFSTANYGYTF. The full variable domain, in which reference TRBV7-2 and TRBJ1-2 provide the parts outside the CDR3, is GAGVSQSPSNKVTEKGKDVELRCDPISGHTALYWYRQSLGQGLEFLIYFQGNSAPDKSGLPSDRFSAERTGGSVSTLTIQRTQQEDSAVYLCASSFSTANYGYTFGSGTRLTVV.

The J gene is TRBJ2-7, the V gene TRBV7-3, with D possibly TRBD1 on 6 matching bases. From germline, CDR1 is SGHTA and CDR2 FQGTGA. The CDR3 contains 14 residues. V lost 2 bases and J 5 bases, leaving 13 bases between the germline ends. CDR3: CASSLSGGRDEQYF. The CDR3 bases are TGTGCCAGCAGCTTATCTGGGGGCCGGGACGAGCAGTACTTC.

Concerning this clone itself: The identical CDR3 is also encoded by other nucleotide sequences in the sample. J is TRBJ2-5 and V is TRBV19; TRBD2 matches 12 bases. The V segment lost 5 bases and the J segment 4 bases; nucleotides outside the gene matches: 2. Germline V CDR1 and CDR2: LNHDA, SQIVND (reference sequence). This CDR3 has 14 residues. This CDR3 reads CASSQGLAGETQYF. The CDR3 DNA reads TGTGCCAGTAGTCAGGGACTAGCGGGAGAGACCCAGTACTTC.

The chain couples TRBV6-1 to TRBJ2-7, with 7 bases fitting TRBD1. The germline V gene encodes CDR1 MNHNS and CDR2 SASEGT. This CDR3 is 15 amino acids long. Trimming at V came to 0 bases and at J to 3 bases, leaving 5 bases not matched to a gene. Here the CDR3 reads CASSEAGPGGYEQYF. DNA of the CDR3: TGTGCCAGCAGTGAAGCAGGGCCAGGGGGCTACGAGCAGTACTTC.

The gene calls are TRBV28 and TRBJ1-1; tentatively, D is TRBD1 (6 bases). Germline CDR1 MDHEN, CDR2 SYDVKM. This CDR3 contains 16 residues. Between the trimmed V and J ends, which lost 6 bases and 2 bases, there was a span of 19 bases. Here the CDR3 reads CASSRPWQGINTEAFF. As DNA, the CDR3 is TGTGCCAGCAGCCGCCCCTGGCAGGGGATTAACACTGAAGCTTTCTTT.